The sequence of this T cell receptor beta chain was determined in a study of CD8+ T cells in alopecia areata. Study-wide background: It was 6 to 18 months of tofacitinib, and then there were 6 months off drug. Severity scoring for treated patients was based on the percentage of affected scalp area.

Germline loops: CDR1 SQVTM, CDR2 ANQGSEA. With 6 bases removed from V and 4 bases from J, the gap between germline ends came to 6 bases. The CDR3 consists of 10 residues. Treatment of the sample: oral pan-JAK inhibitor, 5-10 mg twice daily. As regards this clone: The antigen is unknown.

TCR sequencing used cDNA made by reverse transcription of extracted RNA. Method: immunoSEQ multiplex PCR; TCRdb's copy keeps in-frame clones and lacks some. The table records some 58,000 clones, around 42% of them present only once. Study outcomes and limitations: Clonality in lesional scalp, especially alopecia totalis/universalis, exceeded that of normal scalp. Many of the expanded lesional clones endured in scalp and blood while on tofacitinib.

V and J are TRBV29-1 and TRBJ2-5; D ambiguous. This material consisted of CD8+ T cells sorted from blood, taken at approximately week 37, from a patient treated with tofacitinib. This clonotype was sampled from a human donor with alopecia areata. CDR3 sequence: CSVGGETQYF. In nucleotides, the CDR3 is TGCAGCGTCGGTGGAGAGACCCAGTACTTC.